A selection of T cell receptor beta chains follows, all from one sample in a study of blood T cell repertoires in COVID-19. Here immunoSEQ multiplex PCR was the method, and the copy in TCRdb shows in-frame clones only, minus some. In the table there are approximately 250,000 clones, 88% of which are singletons. The specimen was PBMCs or T cells enriched from blood (not recorded which). All receptors come from a woman aged 40 to 50 with acute COVID-19. Each CDR3 is given with its conserved first and last residue. The D gene is left open where the match is weak. A row's size may be missing; if present it is once, few, many or a size class.

j_gene | d_gene | abundance | v_gene | CDR3aa | CDR3nt
TRBJ1-3 | - | - | TRBV19 | CATKGAGNTIYF | TGTGCCACTAAAGGGGCTGGAAACACCATATATTTT
TRBJ2-1 | TRBD2 | - | TRBV9 | CASSLAGGPYNEQFF | TGTGCCAGCAGCCTAGCGGGAGGGCCGTACAATGAGCAGTTCTTC
TRBJ2-1 | TRBD2 | once | TRBV6-2/TRBV6-3 | CASSYIPAGRTNEQFF | TGTGCCAGCAGTTACATTCCAGCGGGAAGAACAAATGAGCAGTTCTTC
TRBJ2-3 | TRBD2 | - | TRBV15 | CATSRYLPGLAGGVRTDTQYF | TGTGCCACCAGCCGCTACCTCCCGGGACTAGCGGGAGGGGTCAGAACAGATACGCAGTATTTT
TRBJ1-4 | TRBD1 | - | TRBV6-6 | CASSHTRTGLSAEKLFF | TGTGCCAGCAGTCATACTCGGACAGGCCTATCAGCCGAAAAACTGTTTTTT
TRBJ2-7 | TRBD2 | once | TRBV13 | CASSLGRGSGREQYF | TGTGCCAGCAGCTTGGGTCGGGGTAGCGGGAGGGAGCAGTACTTC
TRBJ1-6 | - | once | TRBV30 | CAWRAGVIASSYNSPLHF | TGTGCCTGGAGGGCGGGGGTGATCGCGAGCTCCTATAATTCACCCCTCCACTTT
TRBJ1-3 | - | - | TRBV5-4 | CASSLDSGNTIYF | TGTGCCAGCAGCTTGGACAGTGGAAACACCATATATTTT
TRBJ1-3 | - | - | TRBV4-3 | CASSTDRSQSGNTIYF | TGCGCCAGCAGCACCGACAGATCTCAATCTGGAAACACCATATATTTT
TRBJ2-5 | TRBD2 | - | TRBV25-1 | CASSLTSGIETQYF | TGTGCCAGCAGTCTGACTAGCGGGATTGAGACCCAGTACTTC
TRBJ2-7 | TRBD2 | - | TRBV4-1 | CASRKVGGGSYEQYF | TGCGCCAGCAGGAAGGTCGGCGGGGGATCCTACGAGCAGTACTTC
TRBJ1-4 | TRBD1 | - | TRBV7-9 | CASSSQTGTESSTNEKLFF | TGTGCCAGCAGCTCGCAAACCGGGACAGAAAGTTCGACTAATGAAAAACTGTTTTTT
TRBJ1-1 | - | - | TRBV6-5 | CASSYSRGSEAFF | TGTGCCAGCAGTTACTCGCGGGGGTCTGAAGCTTTCTTT
TRBJ2-7 | TRBD2 | - | TRBV19 | CASSTKGLGNYEQYF | TGTGCCAGTAGTACGAAGGGACTAGGCAACTACGAGCAGTACTTC